This T cell receptor beta chain was retrieved from a study of blood T cell repertoires in COVID-19. Study overall: Whether acute or convalescent, the COVID-19 samples came from the United States, Italy and Spain. PBMCs, B-cell-depleted T cells, or T cells provided the cDNA or gDNA that made up the material.

In germline, CDR1 is SGHDT, CDR2 YYEEEE. The CDR3 spans 13 residues. The V gene end was trimmed by 3 bases and the J gene end by 5 bases; junction bases not matched to a gene: 3. In the original workflow: Estimated nucleated cell counts came from reference gene primer amplification. Generated by immunoSEQ multiplex PCR, the TCRdb table keeps only in-frame clones and is missing some. V and J calls and clone size come straight from that table; D and trimming were deduced from the DNA. Of 400,000 to 450,000 clones in the sample, approximately 91% were seen once. The receptor was isolated from a woman aged 40 to 50 with COVID-19, enrolled during active disease. The V call is TRBV5-6, the J call TRBJ1-2, with TRBD1 identical over 8 bases. Sample: peripheral blood. CDR3: CASSSGQVYGYTF. The CDR3 DNA is TGTGCCAGCAGCTCGGGACAGGTTTATGGCTACACCTTC. Complete variable domain (other parts from reference TRBV5-6 and TRBJ1-2): DAGVTQSPTHLIKTRGQQVTLRCSPKSGHDTVSWYQQALGQGPQFIFQYYEEEERQRGNFPDRFSGHQFPNYSSELNVNALLLGDSALYLCASSSGQVYGYTFGSGTRLTVV.